This T cell receptor (beta chain) was recorded in a study of CD8+ T cells in alopecia areata. General study results and limits: The study also sequences resident alphabeta T cells of normal skin in scalp samples. For lesional scalp, especially alopecia totalis/universalis, clonality was higher than in normal scalp. Shared TCR sequences were less clear between patients than in mice, possibly partly from HLA diversity.

The authors extracted RNA and reverse transcribed it into cDNA as the sequencing template. The table came from immunoSEQ multiplex PCR; TCRdb's copy has only in-frame clones and leaves some out. The repertoire holds a few hundred thousand clones, with roughly 50% as singletons. As regards this clone: Its antigen is unidentified.

With V trimmed by 0 bases and J by 3 bases, 1 base remained unmatched. The CDR3 totals 15 residues. Sequenced input: CD8+ T cells sorted from blood. The rearrangement links TRBV23-1 to TRBJ2-3; TRBD1 matches 9 bases. TRBV23-1 qualifies as an ORF whose function is uncertain. This clonotype was sampled from a human donor in good health. This CDR3 is CASSQSGQGTDTQYF. The CDR3, as DNA: TGCGCCAGCAGTCAATCCGGACAGGGGACAGATACGCAGTATTTT.